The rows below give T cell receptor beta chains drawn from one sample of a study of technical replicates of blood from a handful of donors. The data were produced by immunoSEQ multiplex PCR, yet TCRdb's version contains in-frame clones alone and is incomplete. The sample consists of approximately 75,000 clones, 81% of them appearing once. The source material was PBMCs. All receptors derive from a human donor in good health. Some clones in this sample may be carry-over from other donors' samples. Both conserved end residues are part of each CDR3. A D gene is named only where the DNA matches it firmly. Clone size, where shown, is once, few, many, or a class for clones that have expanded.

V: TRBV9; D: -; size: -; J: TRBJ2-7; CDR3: CASSYNPGQSSYEQYF; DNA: TGTGCCAGCAGCTACAATCCGGGACAAAGCTCCTACGAGCAGTACTTC
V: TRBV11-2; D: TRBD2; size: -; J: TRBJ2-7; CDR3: CASSAGATNYEQYF; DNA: TGTGCCAGCAGCGCGGGAGCAACAAATTACGAGCAGTACTTC
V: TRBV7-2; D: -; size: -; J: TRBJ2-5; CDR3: CASSSSRETQYF; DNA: TGTGCCAGCAGCTCCTCCAGGGAGACCCAGTACTTC
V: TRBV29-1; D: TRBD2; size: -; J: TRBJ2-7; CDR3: CSASGAYEQYF; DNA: TGCAGCGCTAGCGGGGCCTACGAGCAGTACTTC
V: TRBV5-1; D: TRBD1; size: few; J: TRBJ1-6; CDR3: CASSVRTGKNSPLHF; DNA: TGCGCCAGCAGCGTGAGGACAGGGAAAAATTCACCCCTCCACTTT
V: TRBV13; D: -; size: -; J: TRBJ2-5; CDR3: CASSSRWRTGETQYF; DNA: TGTGCCAGCAGCTCCCGTTGGAGAACGGGGGAGACCCAGTACTTC
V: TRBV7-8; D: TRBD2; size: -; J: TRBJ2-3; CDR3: CASSLGLAGLSSTDTQYF; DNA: TGTGCCAGCAGCCTGGGACTAGCGGGACTTTCTAGCACAGATACGCAGTATTTT
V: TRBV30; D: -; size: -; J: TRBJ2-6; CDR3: CAWSTPGANVLTF; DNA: TGTGCCTGGAGTACTCCTGGGGCCAACGTCCTGACTTTC
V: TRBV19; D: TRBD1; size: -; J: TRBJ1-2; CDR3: CASSIYHRGAGGYTF; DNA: TGTGCCAGTAGTATATATCACAGGGGCGCCGGTGGCTACACCTTC
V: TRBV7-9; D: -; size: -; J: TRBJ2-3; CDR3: CASTPMPPRGPDTQYF; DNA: TGTGCCAGCACCCCTATGCCCCCGCGGGGCCCGGATACGCAGTATTTT
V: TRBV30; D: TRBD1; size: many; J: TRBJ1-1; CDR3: CAWMGQMNTEAFF; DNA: TGTGCCTGGATGGGACAGATGAACACTGAAGCTTTCTTT
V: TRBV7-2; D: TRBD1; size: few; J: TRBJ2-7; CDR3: CASSLQGQRSHF; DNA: TGTGCCAGCAGCTTACAGGGACAGCGAAGTCACTTC
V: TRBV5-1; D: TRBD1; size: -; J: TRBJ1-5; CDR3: CASSLGGTGGNQPQHF; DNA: TGCGCCAGCAGCTTGGGTGGGACAGGGGGCAATCAGCCCCAGCATTTT
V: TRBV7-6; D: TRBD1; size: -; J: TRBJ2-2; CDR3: CASLQGTGELFF; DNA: TGTGCCAGCTTACAGGGGACCGGGGAGCTGTTTTTT
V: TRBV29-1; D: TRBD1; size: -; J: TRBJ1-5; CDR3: CSVGTGPNQPQHF; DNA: TGCAGCGTCGGGACAGGTCCCAATCAGCCCCAGCATTTT
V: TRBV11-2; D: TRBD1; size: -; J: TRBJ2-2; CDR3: CASSRNRGGTGELFF; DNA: TGTGCCAGCAGCCGAAACAGGGGTGGGACCGGGGAGCTGTTTTTT
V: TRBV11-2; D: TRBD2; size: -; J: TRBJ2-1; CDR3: CASRGAGGANEQFF; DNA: TGTGCCAGCAGGGGAGCGGGAGGGGCTAATGAGCAGTTCTTC
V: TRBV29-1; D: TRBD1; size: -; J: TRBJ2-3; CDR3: CSHNRGQVSTDTQYF; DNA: TGCAGCCACAACAGGGGGCAAGTATCCACAGATACGCAGTATTTT
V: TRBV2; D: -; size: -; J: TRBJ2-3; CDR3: CASSPGLSTDTQYF; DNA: TGTGCCAGCAGTCCGGGACTCAGCACAGATACGCAGTATTTT
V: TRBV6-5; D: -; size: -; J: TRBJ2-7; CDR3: CASSYSKGGSQREQYF; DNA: TGTGCCAGCAGTTACTCGAAGGGGGGGTCTCAGCGGGAGCAGTACTTC
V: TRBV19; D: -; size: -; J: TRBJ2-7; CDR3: CASGTPSYEQYF; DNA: TGTGCCAGCGGGACTCCTTCCTACGAGCAGTACTTC
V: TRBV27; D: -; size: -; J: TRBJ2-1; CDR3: CASRSGTLSYNEQFF; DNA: TGTGCCAGCAGATCCGGGACACTCTCCTACAATGAGCAGTTCTTC
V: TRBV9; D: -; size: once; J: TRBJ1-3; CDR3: CASSKRGEYSGNTIYF; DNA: TGTGCCAGCAGCAAACGGGGAGAGTACTCTGGAAACACCATATATTTT
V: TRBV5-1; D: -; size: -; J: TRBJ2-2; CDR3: CASSLSRGAVPGELFF; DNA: TGCGCCAGCAGCTTGAGCAGGGGCGCGGTGCCCGGGGAGCTGTTTTTT
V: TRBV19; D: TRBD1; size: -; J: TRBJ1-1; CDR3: CASKSNTGQEVEAFF; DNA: TGTGCCAGTAAATCTAATACCGGACAGGAGGTAGAAGCTTTCTTT
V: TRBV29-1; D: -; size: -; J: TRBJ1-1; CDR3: CSVTRGDTEAFF; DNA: TGCAGCGTTACCAGGGGAGACACTGAAGCTTTCTTT
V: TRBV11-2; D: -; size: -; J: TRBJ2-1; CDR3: CASSSAGGQHYNEQFF; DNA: TGTGCCAGCAGCTCGGCGGGGGGACAGCACTACAATGAGCAGTTCTTC
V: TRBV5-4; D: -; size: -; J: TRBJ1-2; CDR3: CASSSLEGDYGYTF; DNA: TGTGCCAGCAGCTCACTAGAGGGGGACTATGGCTACACCTTC
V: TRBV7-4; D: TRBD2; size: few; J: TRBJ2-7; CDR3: CASSLAGGPNEQYF; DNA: TGTGCCAGCAGCTTAGCGGGAGGGCCGAACGAGCAGTACTTC
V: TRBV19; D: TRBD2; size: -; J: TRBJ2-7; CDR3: CASSIDLAGELSYEQYF; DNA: TGTGCCAGTAGTATAGATCTAGCGGGAGAACTATCTTACGAGCAGTACTTC
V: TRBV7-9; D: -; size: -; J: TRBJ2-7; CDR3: CASSPDGRGYEQYF; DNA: TGTGCCAGCAGCCCAGACGGCAGGGGCTACGAGCAGTACTTC
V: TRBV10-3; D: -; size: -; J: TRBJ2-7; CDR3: CAMSGEAYEQYF; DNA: TGTGCCATGAGCGGAGAGGCCTACGAGCAGTACTTC
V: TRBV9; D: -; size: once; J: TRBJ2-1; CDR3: CASSVGQGYNEQFF; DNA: TGTGCCAGCAGCGTAGGCCAGGGATACAATGAGCAGTTCTTC
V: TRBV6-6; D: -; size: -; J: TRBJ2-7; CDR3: CASRRTSGEQYF; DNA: TGTGCCAGCAGAAGGACAAGTGGCGAGCAGTACTTC
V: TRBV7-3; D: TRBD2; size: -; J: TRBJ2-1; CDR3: CASSLLAEMGNEQFF; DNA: TGTGCCAGCAGCCTACTAGCGGAGATGGGGAATGAGCAGTTCTTC
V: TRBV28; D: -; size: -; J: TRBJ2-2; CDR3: CASSSGLTPGELFF; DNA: TGTGCCAGCAGTTCGGGACTCACGCCCGGGGAGCTGTTTTTT
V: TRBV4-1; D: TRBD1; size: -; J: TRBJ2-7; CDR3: CASSQENRGTHEQYF; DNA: TGCGCCAGCAGCCAAGAGAACAGGGGAACTCACGAGCAGTACTTC
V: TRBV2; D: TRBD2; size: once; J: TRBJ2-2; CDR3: CAVGGRAGLVELFF; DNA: TGTGCGGTGGGCGGGAGGGCCGGATTAGTCGAGCTGTTTTTT
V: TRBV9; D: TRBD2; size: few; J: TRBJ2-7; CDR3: CASSVGLAAIYYEQYF; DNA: TGTGCCAGCAGCGTAGGACTAGCGGCAATCTACTACGAGCAGTACTTC
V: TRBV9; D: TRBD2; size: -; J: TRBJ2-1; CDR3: CASSPMGGSYEQFF; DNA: TGTGCCAGCAGCCCCATGGGCGGGAGCTATGAGCAGTTCTTC
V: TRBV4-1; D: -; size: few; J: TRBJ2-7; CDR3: CASSQGRVQALEQYF; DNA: TGCGCCAGCAGCCAAGGGAGAGTACAGGCCTTAGAGCAGTACTTC
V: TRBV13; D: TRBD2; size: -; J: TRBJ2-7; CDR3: CASSLLAGGYEQYF; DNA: TGTGCCAGCAGCTTACTAGCGGGAGGGTACGAGCAGTACTTC
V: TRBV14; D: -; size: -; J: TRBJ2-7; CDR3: CASSQTRYEQYF; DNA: TGTGCCAGCAGCCAGACACGATACGAGCAGTACTTC
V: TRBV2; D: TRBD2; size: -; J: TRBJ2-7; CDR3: CASRGGGFSYEQYF; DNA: TGTGCCAGCAGGGGGGGAGGGTTCTCCTACGAGCAGTACTTC
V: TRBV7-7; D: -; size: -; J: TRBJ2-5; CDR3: CASSFGFQETQYF; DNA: TGTGCCAGCAGCTTTGGCTTCCAAGAGACCCAGTACTTC
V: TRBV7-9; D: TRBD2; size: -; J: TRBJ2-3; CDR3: CASSLATSGTSADTQYF; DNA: TGTGCCAGCAGCTTAGCGACTAGCGGGACCTCTGCGGATACGCAGTATTTT
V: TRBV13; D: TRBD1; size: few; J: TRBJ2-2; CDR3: CASSYGQGNTGELFF; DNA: TGTGCCAGCAGCTACGGACAGGGGAACACCGGGGAGCTGTTTTTT
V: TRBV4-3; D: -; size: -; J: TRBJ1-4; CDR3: CASSHVTGSGSEKLFF; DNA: TGCGCCAGCAGCCATGTAACAGGGAGTGGTAGTGAAAAACTGTTTTTT
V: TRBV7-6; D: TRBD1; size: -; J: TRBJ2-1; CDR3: CASKPGQGSVYNEQFF; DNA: TGTGCCAGCAAACCCGGACAGGGAAGTGTTTACAATGAGCAGTTCTTC
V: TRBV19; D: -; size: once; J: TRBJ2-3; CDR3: CASSIWGPTADTQYF; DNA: TGTGCCAGTAGTATATGGGGGCCGACCGCAGATACGCAGTATTTT
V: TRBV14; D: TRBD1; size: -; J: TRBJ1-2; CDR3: CASSQDLISGTAYGYTF; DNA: TGTGCCAGCAGCCAAGACCTAATTTCCGGGACAGCCTATGGCTACACCTTC
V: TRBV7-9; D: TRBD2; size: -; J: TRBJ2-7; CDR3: CASSLASGGTYEQYF; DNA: TGTGCCAGCAGCTTAGCTAGCGGGGGGACCTACGAGCAGTACTTC
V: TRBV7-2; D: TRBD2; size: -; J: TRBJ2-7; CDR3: CASSLVAVGGGMRYEQYF; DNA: TGTGCCAGCAGCTTAGTGGCTGTGGGGGGAGGGATGCGGTACGAGCAGTACTTC
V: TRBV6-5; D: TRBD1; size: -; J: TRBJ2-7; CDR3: CASSRGQGSVYEQYF; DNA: TGTGCCAGCAGCCGGGGACAGGGTTCTGTCTACGAGCAGTACTTC
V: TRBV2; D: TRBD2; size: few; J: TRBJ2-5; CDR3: CASSERTSRETQYF; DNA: TGTGCCAGCAGTGAAAGGACTAGCCGGGAGACCCAGTACTTC
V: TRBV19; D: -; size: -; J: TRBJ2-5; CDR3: CASSTRETQYF; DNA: TGTGCCAGTAGTACTCGGGAGACCCAGTACTTC
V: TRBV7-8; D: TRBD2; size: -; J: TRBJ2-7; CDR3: CASSLAKTSGVSYEQYF; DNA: TGTGCCAGCAGCTTAGCGAAGACTAGCGGGGTATCCTACGAGCAGTACTTC
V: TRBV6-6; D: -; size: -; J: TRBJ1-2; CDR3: CASSYSGGAGYGYTF; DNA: TGTGCCAGCAGTTACTCGGGGGGGGCCGGTTATGGCTACACCTTC
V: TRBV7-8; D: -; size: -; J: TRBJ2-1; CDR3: CASSPPGGENEQFF; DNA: TGTGCCAGCAGCCCCCCCGGAGGGGAGAATGAGCAGTTCTTC